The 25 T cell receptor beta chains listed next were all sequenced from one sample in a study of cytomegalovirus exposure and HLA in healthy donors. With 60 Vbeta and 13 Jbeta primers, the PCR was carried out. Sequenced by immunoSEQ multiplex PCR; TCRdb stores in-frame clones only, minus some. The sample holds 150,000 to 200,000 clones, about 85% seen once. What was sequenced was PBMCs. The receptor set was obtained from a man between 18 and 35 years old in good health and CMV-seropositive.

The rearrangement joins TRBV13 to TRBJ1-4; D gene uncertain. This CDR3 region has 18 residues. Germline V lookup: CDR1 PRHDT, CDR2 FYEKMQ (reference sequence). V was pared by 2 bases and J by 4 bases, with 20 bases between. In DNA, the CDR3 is TGTGCCAGCAGCTTAAGATTCGGCAGACCTCTAGATAATGAAAAACTGTTTTTT. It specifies CASSLRFGRPLDNEKLFF.

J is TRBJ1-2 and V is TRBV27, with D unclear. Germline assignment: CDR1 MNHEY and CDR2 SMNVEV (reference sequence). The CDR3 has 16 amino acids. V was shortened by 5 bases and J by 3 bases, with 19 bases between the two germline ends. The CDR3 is CASSPEAAVNYYGYTF. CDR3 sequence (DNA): TGTGCCAGCAGTCCCGAGGCGGCAGTTAATTACTATGGCTACACCTTC.

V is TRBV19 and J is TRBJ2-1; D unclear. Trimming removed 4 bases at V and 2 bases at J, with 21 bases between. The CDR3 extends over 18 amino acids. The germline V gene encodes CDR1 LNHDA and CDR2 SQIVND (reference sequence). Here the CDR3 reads CASSKPTKLGSAYNEQFF. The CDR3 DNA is TGTGCCAGTAGTAAGCCTACTAAGCTCGGTAGTGCCTACAATGAGCAGTTCTTC.

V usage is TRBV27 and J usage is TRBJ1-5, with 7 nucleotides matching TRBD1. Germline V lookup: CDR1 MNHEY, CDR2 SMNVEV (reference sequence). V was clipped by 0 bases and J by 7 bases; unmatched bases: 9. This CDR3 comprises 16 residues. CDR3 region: CASSLSGGASRQPQHF. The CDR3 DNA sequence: TGTGCCAGCAGTTTATCAGGGGGCGCGAGTAGACAGCCCCAGCATTTT.

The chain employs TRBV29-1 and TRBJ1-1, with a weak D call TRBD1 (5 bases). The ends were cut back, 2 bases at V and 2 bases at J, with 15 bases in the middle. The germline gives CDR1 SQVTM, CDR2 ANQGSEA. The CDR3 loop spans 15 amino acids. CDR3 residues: CSVELVPGTNTEAFF. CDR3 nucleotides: TGCAGCGTTGAATTGGTCCCAGGGACTAACACTGAAGCTTTCTTT.

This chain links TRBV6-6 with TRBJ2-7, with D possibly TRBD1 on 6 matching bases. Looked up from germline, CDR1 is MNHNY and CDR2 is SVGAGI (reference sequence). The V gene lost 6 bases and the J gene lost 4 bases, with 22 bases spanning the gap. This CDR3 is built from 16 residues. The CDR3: CASRAQIGQISYEQYF. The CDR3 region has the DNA TGTGCCAGCAGAGCCCAGATTGGACAGATCAGTTACGAGCAGTACTTC.

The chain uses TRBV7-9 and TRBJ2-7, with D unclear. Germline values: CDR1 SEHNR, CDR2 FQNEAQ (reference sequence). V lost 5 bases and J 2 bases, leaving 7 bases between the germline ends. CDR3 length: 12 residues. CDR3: CASSTITYEQYF. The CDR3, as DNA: TGTGCCAGCAGCACAATCACCTACGAGCAGTACTTC.

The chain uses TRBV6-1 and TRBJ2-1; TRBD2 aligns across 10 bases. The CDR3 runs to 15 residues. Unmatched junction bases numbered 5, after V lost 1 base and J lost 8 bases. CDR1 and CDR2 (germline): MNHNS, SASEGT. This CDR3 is CASSEGSGGQDEQFF. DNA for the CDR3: TGTGCCAGCAGTGAAGGTAGCGGGGGGCAGGATGAGCAGTTCTTC.

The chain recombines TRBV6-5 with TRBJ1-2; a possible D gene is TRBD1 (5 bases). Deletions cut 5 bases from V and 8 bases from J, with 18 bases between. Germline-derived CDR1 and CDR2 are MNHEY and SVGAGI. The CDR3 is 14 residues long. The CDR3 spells CASSNWRGGDGYTF. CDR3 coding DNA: TGTGCCAGCAGTAATTGGCGGGGGGGAGACGGCTACACCTTC.

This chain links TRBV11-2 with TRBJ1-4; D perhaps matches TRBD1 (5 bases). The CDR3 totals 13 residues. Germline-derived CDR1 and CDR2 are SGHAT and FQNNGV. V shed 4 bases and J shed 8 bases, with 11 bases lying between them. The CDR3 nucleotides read TGTGCCAGCAGCTGGGGGGACGGCGAAAAACTGTTTTTT. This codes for CASSWGDGEKLFF.

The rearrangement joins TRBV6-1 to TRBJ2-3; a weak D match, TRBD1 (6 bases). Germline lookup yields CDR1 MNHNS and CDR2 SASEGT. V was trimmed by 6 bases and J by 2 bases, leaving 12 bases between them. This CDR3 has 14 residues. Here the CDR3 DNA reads TGTGCCAGCAGCGCCAGGGGAACCACAGATACGCAGTATTTT. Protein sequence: CASSARGTTDTQYF.

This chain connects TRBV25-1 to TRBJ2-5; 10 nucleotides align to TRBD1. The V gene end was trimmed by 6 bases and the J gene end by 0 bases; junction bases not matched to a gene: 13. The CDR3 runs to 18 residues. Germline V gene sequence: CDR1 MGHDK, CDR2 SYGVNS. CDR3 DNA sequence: TGTGCCAGCAGGGGAAGGGACAGGGGCCGCCTGTACCAAGAGACCCAGTACTTC. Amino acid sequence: CASRGRDRGRLYQETQYF.

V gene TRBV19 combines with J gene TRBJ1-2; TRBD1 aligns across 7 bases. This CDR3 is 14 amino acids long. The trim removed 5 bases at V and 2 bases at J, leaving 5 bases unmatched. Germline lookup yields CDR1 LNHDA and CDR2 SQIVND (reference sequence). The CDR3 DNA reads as TGTGCCAGTAGTGACTTACAGGGGAACTATGGCTACACCTTC. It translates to CASSDLQGNYGYTF.

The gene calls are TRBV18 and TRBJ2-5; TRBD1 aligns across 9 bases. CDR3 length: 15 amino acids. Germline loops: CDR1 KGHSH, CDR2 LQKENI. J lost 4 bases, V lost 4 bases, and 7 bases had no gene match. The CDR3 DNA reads TGTGCCAGCTCACTACTAACAGGGGGCCTAGAGACCCAGTACTTC. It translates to CASSLLTGGLETQYF.

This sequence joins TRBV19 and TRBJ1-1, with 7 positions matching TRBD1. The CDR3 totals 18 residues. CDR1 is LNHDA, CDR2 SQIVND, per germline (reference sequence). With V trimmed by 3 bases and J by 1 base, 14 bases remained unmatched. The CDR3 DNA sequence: TGTGCCAGTAGTATGTGGACAGGTGTCCTCAAATGGAACACTGAAGCTTTCTTT. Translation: CASSMWTGVLKWNTEAFF.

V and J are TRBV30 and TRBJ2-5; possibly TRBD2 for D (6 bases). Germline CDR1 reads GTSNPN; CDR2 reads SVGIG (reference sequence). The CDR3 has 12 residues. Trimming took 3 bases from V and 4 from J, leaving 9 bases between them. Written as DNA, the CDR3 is TGTGCCTGGAGGGGGACTTCAGAGACCCAGTACTTC. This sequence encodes CAWRGTSETQYF.

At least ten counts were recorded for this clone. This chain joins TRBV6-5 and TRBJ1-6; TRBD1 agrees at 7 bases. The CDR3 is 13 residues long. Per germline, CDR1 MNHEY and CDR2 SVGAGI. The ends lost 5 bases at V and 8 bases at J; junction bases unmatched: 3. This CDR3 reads CASSRDRYSPLHF. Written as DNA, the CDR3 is TGTGCCAGCAGTCGGGACAGATATTCACCCCTCCACTTT.

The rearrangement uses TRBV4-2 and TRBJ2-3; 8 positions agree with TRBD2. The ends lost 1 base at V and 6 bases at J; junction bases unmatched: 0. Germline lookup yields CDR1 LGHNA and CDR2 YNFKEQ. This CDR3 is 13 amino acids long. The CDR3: CASSQGGGDTQYF. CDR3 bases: TGTGCCAGCAGCCAAGGCGGGGGGGATACGCAGTATTTT.

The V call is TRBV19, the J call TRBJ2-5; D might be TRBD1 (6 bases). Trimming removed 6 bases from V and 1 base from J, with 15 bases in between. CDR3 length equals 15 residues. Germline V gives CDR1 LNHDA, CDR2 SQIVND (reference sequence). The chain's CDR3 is CASSPLRQAQETQYF. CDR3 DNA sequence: TGTGCCAGTAGCCCACTCCGACAGGCCCAAGAGACCCAGTACTTC. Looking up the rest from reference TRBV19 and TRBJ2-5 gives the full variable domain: DGGITQSPKYLFRKEGQNVTLSCEQNLNHDAMYWYRQDPGQGLRLIYYSQIVNDFQKGDIAEGYSVSREKKESFPLTVTSAQKNPTAFYLCASSPLRQAQETQYFGPGTRLLVL.

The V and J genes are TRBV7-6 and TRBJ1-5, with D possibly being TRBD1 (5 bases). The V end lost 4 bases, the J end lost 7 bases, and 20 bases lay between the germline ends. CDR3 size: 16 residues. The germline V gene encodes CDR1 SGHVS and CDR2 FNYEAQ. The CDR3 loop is CASSSSRRGTRQPQHF. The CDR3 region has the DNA TGTGCCAGCAGCTCCAGTAGACGGGGGACGAGGCAGCCCCAGCATTTT.

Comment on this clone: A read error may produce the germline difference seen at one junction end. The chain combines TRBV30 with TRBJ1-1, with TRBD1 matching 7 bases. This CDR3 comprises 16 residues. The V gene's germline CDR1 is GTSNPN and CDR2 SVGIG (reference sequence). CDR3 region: CVWSRRKDRLDTEAFF. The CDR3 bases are TGTGTCTGGAGTCGTCGCAAGGACAGGCTGGACACTGAAGCTTTCTTT.

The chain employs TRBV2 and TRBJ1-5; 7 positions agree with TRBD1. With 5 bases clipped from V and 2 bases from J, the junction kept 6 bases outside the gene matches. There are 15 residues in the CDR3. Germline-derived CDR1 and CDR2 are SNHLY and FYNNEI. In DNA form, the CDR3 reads TGTGCCAGCAGTCCCGACAGGGTCGGCAATCAGCCCCAGCATTTT. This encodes CASSPDRVGNQPQHF.

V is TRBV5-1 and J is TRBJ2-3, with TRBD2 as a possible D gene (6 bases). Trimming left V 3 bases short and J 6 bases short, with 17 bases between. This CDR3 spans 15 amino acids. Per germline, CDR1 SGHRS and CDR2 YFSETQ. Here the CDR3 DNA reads TGCGCCAGCAGCTGGACCGGCGGGGAGGCGGATACGCAGTATTTT. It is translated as CASSWTGGEADTQYF.

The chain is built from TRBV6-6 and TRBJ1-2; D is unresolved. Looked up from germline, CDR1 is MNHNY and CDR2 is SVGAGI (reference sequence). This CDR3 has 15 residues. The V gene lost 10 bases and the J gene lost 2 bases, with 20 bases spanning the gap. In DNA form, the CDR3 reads TGTGCCACCCTAGAGGGTAGGCAACTGAACTATGGCTACACCTTC. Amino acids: CATLEGRQLNYGYTF.

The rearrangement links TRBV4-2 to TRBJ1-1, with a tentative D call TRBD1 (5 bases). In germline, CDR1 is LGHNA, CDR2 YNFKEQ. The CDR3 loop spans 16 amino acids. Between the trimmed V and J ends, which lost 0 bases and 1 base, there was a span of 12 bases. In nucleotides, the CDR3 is TGTGCCAGCAGCCAAGACGGGCGGGGGAGGAACACTGAAGCTTTCTTT. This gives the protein CASSQDGRGRNTEAFF.